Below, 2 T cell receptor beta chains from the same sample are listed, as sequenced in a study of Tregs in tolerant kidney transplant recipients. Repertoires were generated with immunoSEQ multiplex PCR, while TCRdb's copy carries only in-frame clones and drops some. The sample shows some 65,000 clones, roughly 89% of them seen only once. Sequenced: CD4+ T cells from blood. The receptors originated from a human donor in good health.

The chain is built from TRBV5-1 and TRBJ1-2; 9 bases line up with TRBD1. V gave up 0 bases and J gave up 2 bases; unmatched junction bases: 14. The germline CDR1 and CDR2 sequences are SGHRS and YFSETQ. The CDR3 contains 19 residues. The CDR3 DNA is TGCGCCAGCAGCTTGGTAACGATCGGACAGGGGCGAGGAAACTATGGCTACACCTTC. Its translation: CASSLVTIGQGRGNYGYTF. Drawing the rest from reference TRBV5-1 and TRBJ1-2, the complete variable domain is KAGVTQTPRYLIKTRGQQVTLSCSPISGHRSVSWYQQTPGQGLQFLFEYFSETQRNKGNFPGRFSGRQFSNSRSEMNVSTLELGDSALYLCASSLVTIGQGRGNYGYTFGSGTRLTVV.

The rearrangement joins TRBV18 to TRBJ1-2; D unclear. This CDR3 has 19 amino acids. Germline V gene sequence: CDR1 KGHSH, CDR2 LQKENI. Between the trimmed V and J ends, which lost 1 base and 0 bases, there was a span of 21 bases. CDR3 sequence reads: CASSPLGIAGVNANYGYTF. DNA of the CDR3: TGTGCCAGCTCACCACTTGGAATTGCAGGCGTCAACGCTAACTATGGCTACACCTTC.